The clone carrying this T cell receptor beta chain was observed a few times. The antigen is undetermined. The record originates from a study of CD8 T cells in ankylosing spondylitis. Study-level results: For ankylosing spondylitis blood, a TCR beta motif of about eight highly homologous variants appeared characteristic. Disease-linked clones were found to be CD8+ and relatively rare in peripheral blood.

TCRdb passed the 5' RACE reads through MiXCR, listing each CDR3 protein once. The sample lists about 510,000 distinct CDR3 sequences, less than 6% occurring once. CDR1 SGHTA and CDR2 FQGNSA come from the germline V gene. V was trimmed by 5 bases and J by 8 bases, leaving 12 bases between them. This CDR3 spans 13 amino acids. J is TRBJ1-4 and V is TRBV7-2, with D unclear. Sequencing input: blood, either unsorted or a sorted T cell fraction (not recorded which). The sequence was collected from a male donor with ankylosing spondylitis. The CDR3 region is CASSPGPEEKLFF. The DNA for the CDR3 is TGTGCCAGCAGCCCCGGCCCTGAGGAAAAACTGTTTTTT.